The rows below give T cell receptor beta chains drawn from one sample of a study of T cell changes during pregnancy in multiple sclerosis. Assay: immunoSEQ multiplex PCR; the TCRdb copy retains only in-frame clones and omits some. This table has about 69,000 clones, about 91% appearing once. This material consisted of CD4+ T cells from peripheral blood mononuclear cells, taken in the third trimester of pregnancy. These TCRs come from a female donor in good health, enrolled as a control in a pregnancy study. The CDR3 runs from the conserved cysteine through the conserved F or W. A D gene is named only where the DNA matches it firmly. Clone size is stated in some rows and not others, as once, few, many or a class when expanded.

J,size,D,V,CDR3,DNA
TRBJ2-3,.,TRBD2,TRBV27,CASSLSIAGGTDTQYF,TGTGCCAGCAGTTTATCGATAGCGGGGGGGACAGATACGCAGTATTTT
TRBJ2-7,.,TRBD2,TRBV10-3,CAISEELAGNEQYF,TGTGCCATCAGTGAGGAACTAGCGGGGAACGAGCAGTACTTC
TRBJ2-7,.,TRBD1,TRBV7-9,CASRGDRGSYEQYF,TGTGCCAGCCGTGGTGACAGGGGATCCTACGAGCAGTACTTC
TRBJ2-1,.,.,TRBV18,CASSSGAGNEQFF,TGTGCCAGCTCATCAGGGGCAGGCAATGAGCAGTTCTTC
TRBJ1-6,.,TRBD1,TRBV6-6,CASSEGQSNSPLHF,TGTGCCAGCAGTGAGGGACAGTCGAATTCACCCCTCCACTTT
TRBJ2-1,.,.,TRBV5-1,CASSSGTFGYSEQFF,TGCGCCAGCAGCTCCGGGACATTCGGGTACAGTGAGCAGTTCTTC
TRBJ1-4,.,.,TRBV6-1,CASSAWGGTNEKLFF,TGTGCCAGCAGTGCTTGGGGGGGAACTAATGAAAAACTGTTTTTT
TRBJ1-2,.,.,TRBV19,CASSHTGGGYTF,TGTGCCAGTAGTCACACGGGGGGGGGCTACACCTTC
TRBJ2-5,.,.,TRBV7-9,CASSLVSGGQETQYF,TGTGCCAGCAGCTTAGTGTCCGGGGGTCAAGAGACCCAGTACTTC
TRBJ1-1,.,.,TRBV7-2,CASSLESGSDTEAFF,TGTGCCAGCAGCTTAGAGTCGGGTTCGGACACTGAAGCTTTCTTT
TRBJ1-2,.,.,TRBV18,CASSPKQPLAYGYTF,TGTGCCAGCTCACCAAAACAGCCCCTAGCCTATGGCTACACCTTC
TRBJ1-2,.,.,TRBV5-1,CASSLTGTSYGYTF,TGCGCCAGCAGCTTGACAGGGACAAGCTATGGCTACACCTTC
TRBJ2-2,once,TRBD2,TRBV30,CAWNGGGGMNTGELFF,TGTGCCTGGAATGGTGGCGGGGGGATGAACACCGGGGAGCTGTTTTTT
TRBJ1-5,.,.,TRBV19,CASRDNRNQPQHF,TGTGCCAGCCGGGACAACCGAAATCAGCCCCAGCATTTT
TRBJ2-3,.,.,TRBV30,CAWSTQELNADTQYF,TGTGCCTGGAGTACCCAGGAACTGAACGCAGATACGCAGTATTTT
TRBJ1-1,.,.,TRBV2,CASSSERGNTEAFF,TGTGCCAGCAGTTCTGAGCGGGGGAACACTGAAGCTTTCTTT
TRBJ1-2,.,.,TRBV4-3,CASSQDLGPNYGYTF,TGCGCCAGCAGCCAAGATCTGGGGCCTAACTATGGCTACACCTTC
TRBJ1-2,.,TRBD1,TRBV4-3,CASSQDPGQGLGGYTF,TGCGCCAGCAGCCAAGATCCGGGACAGGGGTTGGGTGGCTACACCTTC
TRBJ1-5,.,.,TRBV4-1,CASSRVSYRGNQPQHF,TGCGCCAGCAGCCGAGTTTCATATCGTGGCAATCAGCCCCAGCATTTT
TRBJ2-5,.,TRBD2,TRBV7-2,CASSLAASGETQYF,TGTGCCAGCAGCTTAGCGGCTAGCGGAGAGACCCAGTACTTC
TRBJ2-7,few,.,TRBV7-9,CASSLTGSGEQYF,TGTGCCAGCAGTCTTACAGGGTCAGGCGAGCAGTACTTC
TRBJ2-2,.,TRBD2,TRBV30,CVNKAGEVGELFF,TGTGTAAATAAGGCGGGGGAGGTCGGGGAGCTGTTTTTT
TRBJ2-3,.,TRBD1,TRBV19,CASSMGTGQTDTQYF,TGTGCCAGTAGTATGGGGACAGGGCAAACAGATACGCAGTATTTT
TRBJ1-6,.,TRBD1,TRBV7-2,CASSSVGTGGSPLHF,TGTGCCAGCAGCTCCGTGGGGACAGGGGGCTCACCCCTCCACTTT
TRBJ2-7,.,.,TRBV7-6,CASSQGAASYEQYF,TGTGCCAGCAGCCAAGGGGCCGCTTCCTACGAGCAGTACTTC
TRBJ1-2,few,.,TRBV5-8,CASSLDRDYGYTF,TGTGCCAGCAGCTTGGACAGGGACTATGGCTACACCTTC
TRBJ2-3,.,TRBD2,TRBV7-9,CASSSQPGLAGGPDTQYF,TGTGCCAGCAGCTCACAGCCGGGACTAGCGGGGGGCCCAGATACGCAGTATTTT
TRBJ1-1,.,.,TRBV9,CASSVNTNTEAFF,TGTGCCAGCAGCGTAAACACAAACACTGAAGCTTTCTTT
TRBJ1-3,once,.,TRBV5-4,CASSPGGVSGNTIYF,TGTGCCAGCAGCCCCGGGGGGGTGTCCGGAAACACCATATATTTT
TRBJ2-3,.,TRBD1,TRBV2,CASRGTGTTTDTQYF,TGTGCCAGCAGAGGGACAGGGACAACCACAGATACGCAGTATTTT
TRBJ1-2,once,.,TRBV6-5,CASSPTWSRGYGYTF,TGTGCCAGCAGCCCCACCTGGAGTAGGGGATATGGCTACACCTTC
TRBJ2-4,.,TRBD2,TRBV2,CASSAGTSGNHIQYF,TGTGCCAGCAGTGCGGGGACTAGCGGGAATCACATTCAGTACTTC
TRBJ2-6,once,TRBD1,TRBV5-4,CASRRTGSSGANVLTF,TGTGCCAGCAGGAGGACAGGTAGCTCTGGGGCCAACGTCCTGACTTTC
TRBJ1-1,.,TRBD1,TRBV6-5,CASSYGDRRNTEAFF,TGTGCCAGCAGTTACGGGGACAGAAGGAACACTGAAGCTTTCTTT
TRBJ2-5,.,.,TRBV13,CASSLSRGYQGTQYF,TGTGCCAGCAGCCTGTCGCGGGGTTACCAAGGGACCCAGTACTTC
TRBJ1-1,.,.,TRBV5-1,CASSSPRGMNTEAFF,TGCGCCAGCAGCTCTCCCAGGGGAATGAACACTGAAGCTTTCTTT
TRBJ2-3,.,.,TRBV7-2,CASSSGTDTQYF,TGTGCCAGCAGCTCTGGCACAGATACGCAGTATTTT
TRBJ2-3,.,.,TRBV4-3,CASSQDWAQTRDTQYF,TGCGCCAGCAGCCAAGACTGGGCTCAAACCAGAGATACGCAGTATTTT
TRBJ2-5,.,TRBD1,TRBV7-2,CASSGGQEETQYF,TGTGCCAGCAGCGGAGGACAGGAAGAGACCCAGTACTTC
TRBJ2-5,.,.,TRBV4-2,CASSQEGGEETQYF,TGTGCCAGCAGCCAAGAAGGCGGGGAAGAGACCCAGTACTTC
TRBJ2-3,.,.,TRBV4-1,CASSLIQQGSDTQYF,TGCGCCAGCAGCCTAATCCAACAGGGATCAGATACGCAGTATTTT
TRBJ2-1,.,.,TRBV7-2,CASSASTVNNEQFF,TGTGCCAGCAGCGCCAGTACAGTAAACAATGAGCAGTTCTTC
TRBJ1-3,.,TRBD1,TRBV4-2,CASSRDRHSGNTIYF,TGTGCCAGCAGCCGGGACAGACACTCTGGAAACACCATATATTTT
TRBJ1-2,.,.,TRBV6-1,CASSPEGGYGYTF,TGTGCCAGCAGTCCGGAGGGAGGGTATGGCTACACCTTC
TRBJ1-1,.,.,TRBV19,CASYVRREGANTEAFF,TGTGCCAGTTACGTCCGCAGGGAAGGGGCGAACACTGAAGCTTTCTTT
TRBJ2-3,.,.,TRBV5-1,CASSGVGGIGTDTQYF,TGCGCCAGCAGCGGGGTGGGGGGTATTGGCACAGATACGCAGTATTTT
TRBJ2-7,once,.,TRBV7-2,CASSYHRGGTGGYEQYF,TGTGCCAGCAGTTATCACAGGGGGGGAACGGGAGGTTACGAGCAGTACTTC
TRBJ1-1,.,TRBD1,TRBV9,CASSVGLGTGNTEAFF,TGTGCCAGCAGCGTAGGTTTAGGGACAGGGAACACTGAAGCTTTCTTT
TRBJ2-7,.,TRBD1,TRBV9,CASSDGTGAVYEQYF,TGTGCCAGCAGCGACGGGACAGGAGCAGTCTACGAGCAGTACTTC
TRBJ2-7,.,TRBD2,TRBV19,CASSSGLAEREQYF,TGTGCCAGTAGCTCGGGACTAGCAGAACGCGAGCAGTACTTC
TRBJ1-2,.,TRBD1,TRBV5-3,CARSPPRTGGVDGYTF,TGTGCCAGAAGCCCGCCGAGGACAGGGGGCGTGGATGGCTACACCTTC
TRBJ2-7,.,TRBD1,TRBV30,CACPRQGAYEQYF,TGTGCCTGCCCTAGACAGGGGGCCTACGAGCAGTACTTC
TRBJ1-4,few,.,TRBV11-3,CASSSELNEKLFF,TGTGCCAGCAGCTCTGAACTGAATGAAAAACTGTTTTTT
TRBJ2-5,.,.,TRBV7-2,CASSSKETQYF,TGTGCCAGCAGCTCCAAAGAGACCCAGTACTTC
TRBJ2-2,few,.,TRBV18,CASSPRGQRNTGELFF,TGTGCCAGCTCACCACGAGGACAGCGGAACACCGGGGAGCTGTTTTTT
TRBJ2-7,few,TRBD1,TRBV5-4,CASSPGQGAYEQYF,TGTGCCAGCAGCCCCGGACAGGGGGCCTACGAGCAGTACTTC
TRBJ2-7,.,.,TRBV6-5,CASTGDNRYEQYF,TGTGCCAGCACCGGGGACAACCGCTACGAGCAGTACTTC
TRBJ1-4,.,.,TRBV29-1,CSVAPGVASEKLFF,TGCAGCGTTGCACCAGGGGTTGCCAGTGAAAAACTGTTTTTT
TRBJ2-7,.,.,TRBV4-2,CASSQESRQFYEQYF,TGTGCCAGCAGCCAAGAGTCTAGACAGTTCTACGAGCAGTACTTC